The clone carrying this TCR beta chain showed up many times. Its antigen remains unknown. The CDR3 spans 13 residues. V was shortened by 6 bases and J by 4 bases, with 10 bases between the two germline ends. CDR1 and CDR2 from the germline V gene are MDHEN and SYDVKM. This sample was taken from a study of neurological immune-mediated disorders. The study's findings and limits: None of the CDR3 amino acid sequences in expanded clones turned up in more than one subject, which points to private repertoires in all groups.

Each TCR transcript was tagged with a 10-nucleotide random UMI during 5'RACE. TCRdb called the 5' RACE reads again in MiXCR, with one record for every CDR3 protein. The sample carries about 29,000 distinct CDR3 sequences, 9% to 15% recorded once. This clonotype was obtained from a man aged 55 to 69 in good health. The specimen sequenced was PBMCs. V and J are TRBV28 and TRBJ1-3; D not resolved. CDR3 loop: CASRAGVGNTIYF. In DNA, the CDR3 is TGTGCCAGCAGGGCTGGCGTAGGAAACACCATATATTTT.